The rows below give T cell receptor beta chains drawn from one sample of a study of cytomegalovirus exposure and HLA in healthy donors. Here immunoSEQ multiplex PCR was the method, and the copy in TCRdb shows in-frame clones only, minus some. Altogether around 160,000 clones are present, approximately 90% being singletons, with the ten largest covering under 3%. The sequenced sample consisted of PBMCs. The receptors were sampled from a man between 18 and 35 years old in good health and CMV-seronegative. Both conserved end residues are part of each CDR3. D genes are given only for firm matches. Size values are once, few and many counts, or a class for expanded clones, and some rows have none.

>TRBV11-2|once|NA|TRBJ1-3
TGTGCCAGCAGCTTGACAGTCTCTGGAAACACCATATATTTT
CASSLTVSGNTIYF
>TRBV4-3|NA|NA|TRBJ2-3
TGCGCCAGCAGCCCCAGGCCCCCCACAGATACGCAGTATTTT
CASSPRPPTDTQYF
>TRBV29-1|few|NA|TRBJ1-3
TGCAGCGTATGGACAGCGTCGTCTGGAAACACCATATATTTT
CSVWTASSGNTIYF
>TRBV11-2|NA|TRBD1|TRBJ1-6
TGTGCCAGCAGCTTAGATCCGACAGGGGGTAATTCACCCCTCCACTTT
CASSLDPTGGNSPLHF
>TRBV27|NA|NA|TRBJ1-2
TGTGCCAGCAGCGGGGGGGGTGGGGAGTACACCTTC
CASSGGGGEYTF
>TRBV7-9|NA|TRBD1|TRBJ1-4
TGTGCCAGCAGCGCTCAACAGGGGACTAATGAAAAACTGTTTTTT
CASSAQQGTNEKLFF
>TRBV27|NA|TRBD1|TRBJ2-3
TGTGCCAGCAGTTCCTTGGGACAGGGGCTCACAGATACGCAGTATTTT
CASSSLGQGLTDTQYF
>TRBV6-1|NA|TRBD2|TRBJ2-2
TGTGCCAGCATACGCAGCGGGGGGTGGGAGCTGTTTTTT
CASIRSGGWELFF
>TRBV9|NA|NA|TRBJ1-2
TGTGCCAGCAGCGTAGCCTTCGACAGGAGCTATGGCTACACCTTC
CASSVAFDRSYGYTF
>TRBV29-1|NA|TRBD1|TRBJ2-1
TGCAGCGCCACCGGGACAGGGACCTTAGGGGAGCAGTTCTTC
CSATGTGTLGEQFF
>TRBV19|NA|NA|TRBJ2-6
TGTGCCAGCACGGACAGACCAACCTTCTTCTCTGGGGCCAACGTCCTGACTTTC
CASTDRPTFFSGANVLTF
>TRBV6-1|NA|TRBD2|TRBJ2-2
TGTGCCAGCAGCCAGCGGGGGGGCGAGACCGGGGAGCTGTTTTTT
CASSQRGGETGELFF
>TRBV25-1|NA|NA|TRBJ2-7
TGTGCCAGCAGGGAGGGGATGTACGAGCAGTACTTC
CASREGMYEQYF
>TRBV4-2|NA|TRBD1|TRBJ2-7
TGTGCCAGCAGCCATGCCAGACAGGGGGCTTCAGGCGAGCAGTACTTC
CASSHARQGASGEQYF
>TRBV28|NA|NA|TRBJ1-5
TGTGCCAGCAGTTTACCCCAGGGATCGGGGGGCAATCAGCCCCAGCATTTT
CASSLPQGSGGNQPQHF
>TRBV7-9|NA|NA|TRBJ2-3
TGTGCCAGCAGCTCCTACGGGACATTAAGCACAGATACGCAGTATTTT
CASSSYGTLSTDTQYF
>TRBV28|NA|NA|TRBJ1-2
TGTGCCAGCAGTTTATTCGGGGACTATGGCTACACCTTC
CASSLFGDYGYTF
>TRBV21-1|NA|NA|TRBJ1-3
TGTGCCAGCAGCAGACCTGACACGGCTGGAAACACCATATATTTT
CASSRPDTAGNTIYF
>TRBV7-6|NA|NA|TRBJ2-7
TGTGCCAGCAGCCTAGGCGGCGGGTATCTGGACGAGCAGTACTTC
CASSLGGGYLDEQYF
>TRBV28|NA|TRBD1|TRBJ1-2
TGTGCCAGCAGGACAGGGGTTAATAGCTATGGCTACACCTTC
CASRTGVNSYGYTF
>TRBV7-9|NA|TRBD1|TRBJ1-5
TGTGCCAGCAGCGCGTGGACAGGGGCCGATAGCAATCAGCCCCAGCATTTT
CASSAWTGADSNQPQHF
>TRBV9|NA|NA|TRBJ2-2
TGTGCCAGCAGCGTAGCTCAGTGGAACACCGGGGAGCTGTTTTTT
CASSVAQWNTGELFF
>TRBV5-1|NA|NA|TRBJ2-1
TGCGCCAGCAGCTTGAACGTCGAGAGCTCCTACAATGAGCAGTTCTTC
CASSLNVESSYNEQFF
>TRBV5-1|NA|NA|TRBJ1-2
TGCGCCAGCAGCCTCGGAGGGGGCTACACCTTC
CASSLGGGYTF
>TRBV6-5|NA|TRBD2|TRBJ2-3
TGTGCCAGCAGTTACCGGACTAGCGGAAGTCTAGATACGCAGTATTTT
CASSYRTSGSLDTQYF
>TRBV27|NA|NA|TRBJ1-5
TGTGCCAGCAGTTTATTCAGGGGTGGTAATCAGCCCCAGCATTTT
CASSLFRGGNQPQHF
>TRBV28|NA|NA|TRBJ1-6
TGTGCCAGCAGCCCCAGGACAGAGAATTCACCCCTCCACTTT
CASSPRTENSPLHF
>TRBV5-4|NA|NA|TRBJ1-2
TGTGCCAGCAGCTTGTACGGGGATGGCTACACCTTC
CASSLYGDGYTF
>TRBV6-5|NA|NA|TRBJ1-5
TGTGCCAGCAGTCCCCAGGGTCGCAATCAGCCCCAGCATTTT
CASSPQGRNQPQHF
>TRBV11-3|NA|NA|TRBJ2-1
TGTGCCAGCAGCGGAGCCTACAATGAGCAGTTCTTC
CASSGAYNEQFF
>TRBV27|NA|TRBD1|TRBJ1-1
TGTGCCAGCAGTTACTCGGACAGGGCTGAAGCTTTCTTT
CASSYSDRAEAFF
>TRBV6-5|NA|NA|TRBJ2-7
TGTGCCAGCAGCCCAGGGGGGTTCGAGCAGTACTTC
CASSPGGFEQYF
>TRBV10-2|once|NA|TRBJ1-5
TGCGCCAGCAGCAACAGGGATCAGCCCCAGCATTTT
CASSNRDQPQHF
>TRBV11-2|NA|NA|TRBJ2-7
TGTGCCAGCAGCTCGTTTGGGGGGGCCTCCTACGAGCAGTACTTC
CASSSFGGASYEQYF
>TRBV18|NA|NA|TRBJ1-1
TGTGCCAGCTCACCAATGATGCGTGAAGCTTTCTTT
CASSPMMREAFF
>TRBV19|NA|NA|TRBJ1-2
TGTGCCAGTAGAGAGGACAACCGGGACTGGGAGCCATATGGCTACACCTTC
CASREDNRDWEPYGYTF
>TRBV6-5|NA|NA|TRBJ2-5
TGTGCCAGCAGTTATGCAGGGCCCACCCAGGAGACCCAGTACTTC
CASSYAGPTQETQYF
>TRBV7-2|once|TRBD1|TRBJ1-2
TGTGCCAGCAGCTCGACGCCGGGACAGGGAGTCTATGGCTACACCTTC
CASSSTPGQGVYGYTF
>TRBV6-5|NA|NA|TRBJ2-6
TGTGCCAGCAGTTACGGGGGGACTGGGGCCAACGTCCTGACTTTC
CASSYGGTGANVLTF
>TRBV2|NA|TRBD1|TRBJ2-5
TGTGCCAGCAGTGAGATAACCACAGGGGAAGCAGAGACCCAGTACTTC
CASSEITTGEAETQYF